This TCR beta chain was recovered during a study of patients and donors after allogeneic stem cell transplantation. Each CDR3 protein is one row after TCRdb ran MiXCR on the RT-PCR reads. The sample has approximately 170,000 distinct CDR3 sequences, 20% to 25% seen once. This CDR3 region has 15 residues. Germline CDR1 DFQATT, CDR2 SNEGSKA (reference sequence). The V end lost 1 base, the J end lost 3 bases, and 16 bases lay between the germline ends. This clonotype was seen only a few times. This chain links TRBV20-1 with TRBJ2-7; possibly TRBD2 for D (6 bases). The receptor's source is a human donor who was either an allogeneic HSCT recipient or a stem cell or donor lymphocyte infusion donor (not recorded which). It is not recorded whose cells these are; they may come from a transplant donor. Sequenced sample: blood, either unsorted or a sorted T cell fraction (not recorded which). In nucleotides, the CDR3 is TGCAGTGCTAGAGTTTTAATGGGCGGGAACTACGAGCAGTACTTC. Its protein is CSARVLMGGNYEQYF.